A selection of T cell receptor beta chains follows, all from one sample in a study of human T cells and chemical hapten exposure. Using its own MiXCR run on the RACE reads, TCRdb lists one record per CDR3 protein. Of some 57,000 distinct CDR3 sequences in the sample, roughly 10% were seen once. The specimen was whole blood, collected in connection with sensitization to the hapten diphenylcyclopropenone (DPC). All receptors derive from a woman aged 25 to 39 with alopecia areata. Some clones in this sample may be carry-over from other donors' samples. The conserved cysteine and the conserved F or W are not part of the CDR3 here. Not every row has a clone size; where given, it reads once, few, many or a size class.

>TRBJ1-6|TRBV28|few
ASSLTGGQINSPLH
>TRBJ2-3|TRBV28|-
ASSFRTSGGAQDTQY
>TRBJ2-1|TRBV3-1|many
ASSQQPTTRQGAVNEQF
>TRBJ2-1|TRBV6-6|many
ASSTGKYNEQF
>TRBJ2-2|TRBV2|many
ASKSRSVNTGELF
>TRBJ2-1|TRBV6-1|-
ASSGQGAINEQF
>TRBJ1-5|TRBV4-1|-
ASSQVGSNQPQH
>TRBJ1-1|TRBV3-1|many
ASSQDPGGDTEAF
>TRBJ1-1|TRBV28|-
ASNFQGAGTF
>TRBJ2-7|TRBV11-2|many
ASSLGLAYEQY
>TRBJ1-2|TRBV20-1|few
SAGRYGYT
>TRBJ1-5|TRBV28|medium-sized
ASSQMAPLGGNQPQH
>TRBJ2-7|TRBV20-1|-
SGEGQGIESYEQY
>TRBJ2-5|TRBV29-1|-
SAMETEQY
>TRBJ2-7|TRBV20-1|many
SAQDGTAWGEQY
>TRBJ2-7|TRBV29-1|many
SVDPAGRYEQY
>TRBJ1-6|TRBV18|-
ASSPLVKGSPLH
>TRBJ1-5|TRBV2|many
ASSDWNTPQH
>TRBJ2-6|TRBV28|-
ASSRGQVLAGATISGANVLT
>TRBJ1-4|TRBV20-1|few
SARRQGEEKLF
>TRBJ2-1|TRBV27|-
ASSLGQGGNNEQF
>TRBJ1-4|TRBV6-5|-
ASRLGGQVDEKLF
>TRBJ2-6|TRBV29-1|-
SVPFGSGGDPTSAGANVLT
>TRBJ1-2|TRBV4-1|many
ASSSVGAHGYT
>TRBJ1-6|TRBV7-2|-
ASSLAGPGGSPLH
>TRBJ2-2|TRBV12-3/TRBV12-4|-
ASRSTGKNTGELF
>TRBJ2-3|TRBV7-9|medium-sized
ASSPKGPDTQY
>TRBJ1-4|TRBV12-3/TRBV12-4|-
ASSSFRTGSTNEKLF
>TRBJ2-6|TRBV28|few
ASSSVPGRTSSGANVLT
>TRBJ1-5|TRBV10-3|many
AKGRDRGREGNQPQH
>TRBJ1-1|TRBV30|-
AWTGTMNTEAF
>TRBJ1-2|TRBV2|many
ASSEGQPNYGYT
>TRBJ1-5|TRBV19|few
ASKEGRQGNQPQH
>TRBJ2-3|TRBV29-1|-
SSRAGGLDTQY
>TRBJ2-3|TRBV28|few
ASSLVAGGYPDTQY
>TRBJ2-1|TRBV6-5|few
ASSYRHGGGGYNEQF
>TRBJ1-1|TRBV5-4|many
ASSLIGQGNTEAF
>TRBJ2-7|TRBV10-3|-
AISGSLVGGASTEQY
>TRBJ1-1|TRBV27|-
ASSYGTAQSEAF
>TRBJ2-3|TRBV6-1|once
ASSEARCTDTQY
>TRBJ2-3|TRBV5-6|many
ASSLMGDAESDTQY
>TRBJ2-7|TRBV5-4|many
ASSPGTLSYEQY
>TRBJ1-6|TRBV7-2|-
ASSLTAQNSPLH
>TRBJ1-1|TRBV12-3/TRBV12-4|few
ASSWTGGTEAF
>TRBJ2-7|TRBV9|-
ASSVSQGAYEQY
>TRBJ2-1|TRBV29-1|-
SVGLAEGYNEQF
>TRBJ1-5|TRBV9|-
ASSVEGAQGQPQH
>TRBJ2-3|TRBV7-2|-
ASSSLALSDTQY
>TRBJ2-1|TRBV28|-
ASSLLGGSYNEQF
>TRBJ2-2|TRBV5-1|many
ASRKEIRDTGELF